This is a list of T cell receptor beta chains from one sample in a study of OX40 agonist ivuxolimab in advanced cancers. Using immunoSEQ multiplex PCR, the repertoire was profiled, and TCRdb retains in-frame clones only, with some absent. The sample contains about 99,000 clones, around 96% of which appear only once. The sequenced sample was CD4+ or CD8+ T cells sorted from blood, obtained in a trial of the OX40 agonist ivuxolimab. Source of these receptors: an adult with an advanced solid tumor such as melanoma, head and neck, liver or kidney cancer. The CDR3 runs from the conserved cysteine through the conserved F or W.

J gene	V gene	CDR3 protein
TRBJ1-6	TRBV6-1	CASSLLQGYNSPLHF
TRBJ2-5	TRBV27	CASSVHSSGIFQETQYF
TRBJ2-3	TRBV4-3	CASSQGTGADTQYF
TRBJ1-2	TRBV7-9	CASSLGTGLPYGYTF
TRBJ2-3	TRBV9	CASSVEGREPDTQYF
TRBJ2-5	TRBV28	CASSLLAPGTAQETQYF
TRBJ1-1	TRBV4-1	CASSPGQMNTEAFF
TRBJ2-3	TRBV7-3	CASSLGSGDTQYF
TRBJ2-5	TRBV27	CATTSGGQTQYF
TRBJ2-3	TRBV19	CASSMGTLGTDTQYF
TRBJ1-4	TRBV7-2	CASSLAGGTDEKLFF
TRBJ2-7	TRBV30	CAWSVGTSVLEWQYF
TRBJ2-7	TRBV6-5	CASQWGRGAYEQYF
TRBJ1-1	TRBV7-3	CASSLIIGATEAFF
TRBJ1-1	TRBV27	CASSLSGQGADTEAFF
TRBJ1-1	TRBV5-5	CASSSPRIMNTEAFF
TRBJ2-7	TRBV19	CASSSASGDSYEQYF
TRBJ2-7	TRBV27	CASSLGAGGYEQYF
TRBJ2-3	TRBV6-6	CASSYWGPSDTQYF
TRBJ2-1	TRBV9	CASSSSGGTEYKFF
TRBJ1-3	TRBV15	CATSLFSGNTIYF
TRBJ2-3	TRBV11-2	CASSPGLAGGTDTQYF
TRBJ2-1	TRBV27	CAGRLAEGCGEQFF
TRBJ2-7	TRBV29-1	CSASPGTGSYEQYF
TRBJ2-1	TRBV19	CASSIGDRSSYNEQFF